This T cell receptor beta chain is from a study of CD8+CD57+ T cells in acquired aplastic anemia. Study-wide background: Roughly 3.2 ug was the average amount of DNA from sorted CD4+ and CD8+ cells.

The study profiled TCR beta VDJ and CDR3 using genomic DNA as template. TCRdb called the reads again in MiXCR, with one record for every CDR3 protein. This table has 100,000 to 150,000 distinct CDR3 sequences, 48% appearing once. Trimming took off 5 bases at V and 5 bases at J, with 9 bases between the two ends. This CDR3 is 13 amino acids long. Germline V gene data show CDR1 as SEHNR and CDR2 as FQNEAQ (reference sequence). Sequenced input: sorted CD4+, CD8+, or CD8+CD57+ T cells (not recorded which) from PBMCs. The J gene is TRBJ2-2, the V gene TRBV7-9; no reliable D call. This sequence originates from a human donor in good health, serving as a control. CDR3 nucleotide sequence: TGTGCCAGCAGCCTAACCGCAACCGGGGAGCTGTTTTTT. Encoded protein: CASSLTATGELFF. The full variable domain, in which reference TRBV7-9 and TRBJ2-2 provide the parts outside the CDR3, is DTGVSQNPRHKITKRGQNVTFRCDPISEHNRLYWYRQTLGQGPEFLTYFQNEAQLEKSRLLSDRFSAERPKGSFSTLEIQRTEQGDSAMYLCASSLTATGELFFGEGSRLTVL.